These 12 T cell receptor beta chains originate from one sample sequenced in a study of blood T cell repertoires in COVID-19. Method: immunoSEQ multiplex PCR; TCRdb's copy keeps in-frame clones and lacks some. The table records around 300,000 clones, around 87% of them present only once. The sample taken for sequencing was PBMCs or T cells enriched from blood (not recorded which). These receptors came from a young woman who had recovered from COVID-19.

In this sample, this clone turned up a few times. V gene TRBV28 combines with J gene TRBJ1-5, with D unresolved. The V gene's germline CDR1 is MDHEN and CDR2 SYDVKM. The CDR3 runs to 11 residues. V was shortened by 5 bases and J by 11 bases, with 10 bases between the two germline ends. CDR3 sequence reads: CASSPQGAQHF. The DNA of the CDR3 is TGTGCCAGCAGTCCCCAAGGAGCCCAGCATTTT.

The chain combines TRBV5-1 with TRBJ2-2, with D perhaps matching TRBD1 (6 bases). Germline V gives CDR1 SGHRS, CDR2 YFSETQ. This CDR3 contains 17 residues. Trimming cost V 2 bases and J 0 bases, with 14 bases left between them. CDR3 loop: CASSLTGQDTNTGELFF. Written as DNA, the CDR3 is TGCGCCAGCAGCTTAACGGGACAAGATACGAACACCGGGGAGCTGTTTTTT. The full variable domain, with the rest looked up from reference TRBV5-1 and TRBJ2-2, is KAGVTQTPRYLIKTRGQQVTLSCSPISGHRSVSWYQQTPGQGLQFLFEYFSETQRNKGNFPGRFSGRQFSNSRSEMNVSTLELGDSALYLCASSLTGQDTNTGELFFGEGSRLTVL.

The CDR3, as DNA: TGTGCCAGCAGCTACCAACTCGTATCAGAGACCCAGTACTTC. This encodes CASSYQLVSETQYF. The chain has TRBV5-4 and TRBJ2-5; unclear D gene. With 3 bases removed from V and 4 bases from J, the gap between germline ends came to 13 bases. Germline values: CDR1 SGHNT, CDR2 YYREEE (reference sequence). The CDR3 runs 14 residues.

The J gene is TRBJ1-1, the V gene TRBV18; D is perhaps TRBD1 (5 bases). This CDR3 has 15 residues. Germline CDR1 reads KGHSH; CDR2 reads LQKENI. V was cut by 6 bases and J by 0 bases, with 14 bases left in between. Here the CDR3 reads CASSPGGLMNTEAFF. CDR3 in DNA: TGTGCCAGCTCTCCGGGGGGACTGATGAACACTGAAGCTTTCTTT.

The CDR3 protein is CASSLLGGNAVEQYF. The CDR3 nucleotides read TGTGCCAGCAGTCTCCTCGGGGGGAATGCTGTCGAGCAGTACTTC. The J gene is TRBJ2-7, the V gene TRBV6-5, with 7 nucleotides matching TRBD2. V trimming: 5 bases; J trimming: 6 bases; junction bases outside the gene matches: 13. The germline CDR1 and CDR2 sequences are MNHEY and SVGAGI. The CDR3 contains 15 residues.

This CDR3 reads CASSGTGGVSYEQYF. In DNA form, the CDR3 reads TGTGCCAGCAGTGGGACAGGGGGCGTCTCCTACGAGCAGTACTTC. This chain links TRBV28 with TRBJ2-7; 12 bases fit TRBD1. The CDR3 consists of 15 residues. V shed 5 bases, J shed 0 bases, and the junction held 2 bases outside the gene matches. Germline V gives CDR1 MDHEN, CDR2 SYDVKM.

This clone was counted only a few times. This chain uses TRBV7-3 with TRBJ2-1; TRBD1 aligns across 7 bases. Trimming at V came to 4 bases and at J to 2 bases, leaving 2 bases not matched to a gene. The CDR3 is 14 amino acids. CDR1 and CDR2 from the germline V gene are SGHTA and FQGTGA. The CDR3 is CASSSTGTYNEQFF. Written as DNA, the CDR3 is TGTGCCAGCAGCTCGACAGGGACCTACAATGAGCAGTTCTTC.

J is TRBJ2-7 and V is TRBV4-3; 10 bases fit TRBD2. The ends lost 3 bases at V and 3 bases at J; junction bases unmatched: 5. Germline values: CDR1 LGHNA, CDR2 YSLEER. The CDR3 has 15 residues. This chain's CDR3 is CASSQARTSGYEQYF. CDR3 nucleotides: TGCGCCAGCAGCCAGGCGAGGACTAGCGGCTACGAGCAGTACTTC.

The chain joins TRBV19 to TRBJ1-5; 8 bases align to TRBD1. The germline gives CDR1 LNHDA, CDR2 SQIVND (reference sequence). V gave up 6 bases and J gave up 6 bases; unmatched junction bases: 7. The CDR3 is made up of 14 amino acids. The CDR3 here is CASRRAGGSQPQHF. The DNA for the CDR3 is TGTGCCAGTAGGAGGGCAGGGGGCAGTCAGCCCCAGCATTTT.

The chain links TRBV7-2 to TRBJ1-4, with D unresolved. Between the trimmed V and J ends, which lost 1 base and 4 bases, there was a span of 10 bases. CDR1 is SGHTA, CDR2 FQGNSA, per germline. CDR3 length: 15 residues. The CDR3 region has the DNA TGTGCCAGCAGCTTAGAGCGGTCTAGTAATGAAAAACTGTTTTTT. It yields the protein CASSLERSSNEKLFF.

This rearrangement joins TRBV7-5 to TRBJ2-5; TRBD1 reflects the table's D call only, with no check against the DNA. TRBV7-5 is reported as a pseudogene. CDR3 length: 16 amino acids. CDR3 amino acids: CARSFPFTGAWETQYF. CDR3 coding DNA: TGTGCCAGAAGCTTCCCATTCACAGGGGCGTGGGAGACCCAGTACTTC.

V usage is TRBV14 and J usage is TRBJ1-1, with TRBD1 matching over 8 bases. There are 16 residues in the CDR3. V dropped 1 base and J dropped 7; count of bases not matched to a gene: 11. Germline V gene lookup returns CDR1 SGHDN and CDR2 FVKESK. CDR3 in amino acids: CASSQGARGTGYEAFF. The CDR3 DNA is TGTGCCAGCAGCCAAGGCGCAAGAGGGACAGGATATGAAGCTTTCTTT.